The 13 T cell receptor beta chains presented below share a single source sample, sequenced in a study of beta chain features in type 1 diabetes. Expressed TCRB transcripts were sequenced because the entire RNA isolate underwent reverse transcription. Some clones are missing from TCRdb's copy, which holds only in-frame ones; the method was immunoSEQ multiplex PCR. The table includes under 400,000 clones, less than 20% detected once. Sequenced material: naive CD4+ T cells from blood. Receptors originate from a woman between 18 and 29 years old in good health.

This clone has just a few counts. The rearrangement joins TRBV19 to TRBJ1-5, with 9 bases lining up with TRBD1. The germline gives CDR1 LNHDA, CDR2 SQIVND (reference sequence). V gave up 11 bases and J gave up 4 bases; unmatched junction bases: 6. The CDR3 totals 13 residues. The CDR3 protein is CAAGQGPNQPQHF. The CDR3 coding sequence is TGTGCCGCGGGACAGGGACCGAATCAGCCCCAGCATTTT. Supplemented by reference TRBV19 and TRBJ1-5, the full variable domain reads DGGITQSPKYLFRKEGQNVTLSCEQNLNHDAMYWYRQDPGQGLRLIYYSQIVNDFQKGDIAEGYSVSREKKESFPLTVTSAQKNPTAFYLCAAGQGPNQPQHFGDGTRLSIL.

This clone has just a few counts. The chain uses TRBV5-1 and TRBJ1-5; 8 bases align to TRBD1. The CDR3 runs 14 residues. V was clipped by 4 bases and J by 7 bases; unmatched bases: 7. Per germline, CDR1 SGHRS and CDR2 YFSETQ. Written as DNA, the CDR3 is TGCGCCAGCAGCCCGGACAGGGAGGGACAGCCCCAGCATTTT. Its translation is CASSPDREGQPQHF.

This chain links TRBV6-6 with TRBJ2-1; 12 bases agree with TRBD1. The germline V gene has CDR1 MNHNY and CDR2 SVGAGI (reference sequence). CDR3 length: 15 residues. V dropped 6 bases and J dropped 10; count of bases not matched to a gene: 10. CDR3 sequence (DNA): TGTGCCAGCAGAACGGGCGGGACAGGGGGCGAAGAGCAGTTCTTC. Protein sequence: CASRTGGTGGEEQFF.

This clone was seen a handful of times. This sample includes further DNA sequences coding for the same CDR3. V usage is TRBV7-9 and J usage is TRBJ2-3, with unresolved D. CDR1 SEHNR and CDR2 FQNEAQ come from the germline V gene (reference sequence). Trimming cost V 4 bases and J 3 bases, with 5 bases left between them. The CDR3 sequence is 12 residues long. The CDR3 sequence: CASSSSTDTQYF. The CDR3 region has the DNA TGTGCCAGCAGCTCCTCTACAGATACGCAGTATTTT.

This clone was observed a few times. The chain has TRBV18 and TRBJ1-1, with D uncertain. This CDR3 spans 14 amino acids. Germline CDR1 KGHSH, CDR2 LQKENI. The V end was cut by 2 bases, the J end by 0 bases, with 7 bases between. DNA of the CDR3: TGTGCCAGCTCACCAGTCCTTATGAACACTGAAGCTTTCTTT. The encoded protein is CASSPVLMNTEAFF.

The chain uses TRBV7-9 and TRBJ1-4; D might be TRBD1 (5 bases). The V gene's germline CDR1 is SEHNR and CDR2 FQNEAQ (reference sequence). The germline V and J ends were trimmed by 5 bases and 7 bases, with 17 bases remaining between them. The CDR3 sequence is 15 residues long. The CDR3 is CASSVGAGIIEKLFF. The CDR3 bases are TGTGCCAGCAGCGTAGGGGCAGGGATCATTGAAAAACTGTTTTTT.

This sequence joins TRBV29-1 and TRBJ2-6; no reliable D call. The CDR3 contains 14 residues. V was cut by 5 bases and J by 2 bases, with 10 bases left in between. Per germline, CDR1 SQVTM and CDR2 ANQGSEA. DNA for the CDR3: TGCAGCGTTAAAGCCCATCCTGGGGCCAACGTCCTGACTTTC. Amino acid sequence: CSVKAHPGANVLTF.

The sample holds a few counts of this clone. V gene TRBV27 combines with J gene TRBJ1-2, with TRBD1 matching over 8 bases. This CDR3 is 13 amino acids long. The ends lost 6 bases at V and 5 bases at J; junction bases unmatched: 5. The germline V gene encodes CDR1 MNHEY and CDR2 SMNVEV (reference sequence). The CDR3 nucleotides are TGTGCCAGCAGGTCGGGACAGGCGTATGGCTACACCTTC. Translation: CASRSGQAYGYTF.

The rearrangement joins TRBV5-6 to TRBJ2-5; no clear D. Germline CDR1 reads SGHDT; CDR2 reads YYEEEE. The CDR3 length is 12 residues. Trimming took 0 bases from V and 5 from J, leaving 5 bases between them. The CDR3 protein is CASSLDAETQYF. DNA of the CDR3: TGTGCCAGCAGCTTGGACGCGGAGACCCAGTACTTC.

The chain joins TRBV7-2 to TRBJ2-1; 8 nucleotides agree with TRBD2. Germline CDR1 SGHTA, CDR2 FQGNSA. This CDR3 has 15 residues. V dropped 5 bases and J dropped 7; count of bases not matched to a gene: 10. The CDR3 region has the DNA TGTGCCAGCAGCCCGGGCGGCAGCGGGAGAAATGAGCAGTTCTTC. It encodes CASSPGGSGRNEQFF.

This chain links TRBV5-1 with TRBJ2-1; 8 bases fit TRBD2. The CDR3 runs 14 residues. Germline CDR1 reads SGHRS; CDR2 reads YFSETQ. After removal of 1 base from V and 8 bases from J, the junction contained 5 bases not matched to a gene. CDR3: CASSLRSGGDEQFF. CDR3 DNA: TGCGCCAGCAGCTTGAGAAGCGGGGGAGATGAGCAGTTCTTC.

This chain connects TRBV5-1 to TRBJ2-1; 8 bases line up with TRBD2. Germline trimming cut 8 bases from V and 3 bases from J; bases unmatched to any gene: 7. Germline-derived CDR1 and CDR2 are SGHRS and YFSETQ. The CDR3 runs to 14 residues. The CDR3 reads CASYPGLDYNEQFF. The DNA for the CDR3 is TGCGCCAGTTACCCGGGACTAGACTACAATGAGCAGTTCTTC. Full variable domain (missing parts from reference TRBV5-1 and TRBJ2-1): KAGVTQTPRYLIKTRGQQVTLSCSPISGHRSVSWYQQTPGQGLQFLFEYFSETQRNKGNFPGRFSGRQFSNSRSEMNVSTLELGDSALYLCASYPGLDYNEQFFGPGTRLTVL.

In this sample, this clone turned up a few times. The chain is built from TRBV7-9 and TRBJ2-1, with D possibly being TRBD2 (5 bases). The V and J ends lost 5 bases and 8 bases respectively, with 10 bases between them. Germline V gene sequence: CDR1 SEHNR, CDR2 FQNEAQ (reference sequence). CDR3 length: 12 residues. The CDR3 sequence is CASSLASYEQFF. For the CDR3, the DNA is TGTGCCAGCAGCCTGGCTAGCTATGAGCAGTTCTTC.